The rows below give T cell receptor beta chains drawn from one sample of a study of CD8+ T cells in alopecia areata. Some clones are missing from TCRdb's copy, which holds only in-frame ones; the method was immunoSEQ multiplex PCR. Of roughly 150,000 clones listed, under 60% are singletons. The specimen comprised CD4+ T cells sorted from blood, sampled at week 0. These receptors all stem from a human donor with alopecia areata. The CDR3 runs from the conserved cysteine through the conserved F or W. Each record gives: J gene, V gene, D gene, clone size, CDR3 protein, CDR3 DNA. The D gene is left open where the match is weak. Clone size, where shown, is once, few, many, or a class for clones that have expanded.

J: TRBJ2-3; V: TRBV6-1; D: -; size: -; CDR3: CATLDRSDTQYF; DNA: TGTGCCACCCTGGACAGATCAGATACGCAGTATTTT
J: TRBJ1-6; V: TRBV30; D: -; size: -; CDR3: CAWSRTNSPLHF; DNA: TGTGCCTGGAGTAGGACTAATTCACCCCTCCACTTT
J: TRBJ1-6; V: TRBV13; D: TRBD1; size: -; CDR3: CASSMDRANSPLHF; DNA: TGTGCCAGCAGCATGGACAGGGCGAATTCACCCCTCCACTTT
J: TRBJ2-4; V: TRBV10-3; D: -; size: -; CDR3: CAISESLAKNIQYF; DNA: TGTGCCATCAGTGAGTCGTTAGCCAAAAACATTCAGTACTTC
J: TRBJ1-2; V: TRBV9; D: -; size: once; CDR3: CASSEMGYGYTF; DNA: TGTGCCAGCAGCGAAATGGGCTATGGCTACACCTTC
J: TRBJ1-1; V: TRBV15; D: -; size: -; CDR3: CATSRGGEEAFF; DNA: TGTGCCACCAGCAGAGGAGGGGAAGAAGCTTTCTTT
J: TRBJ1-4; V: TRBV29-1; D: -; size: few; CDR3: CSVGVLANEKLFF; DNA: TGCAGCGTTGGTGTGTTGGCTAATGAAAAACTGTTTTTT
J: TRBJ2-5; V: TRBV28; D: TRBD1; size: -; CDR3: CASSFGTGGEETQYF; DNA: TGTGCCAGCAGTTTTGGGACAGGGGGCGAGGAGACCCAGTACTTC
J: TRBJ2-2; V: TRBV19; D: -; size: -; CDR3: CASSPNTGELFF; DNA: TGTGCCAGTAGTCCAAACACCGGGGAGCTGTTTTTT
J: TRBJ1-4; V: TRBV4-3; D: -; size: -; CDR3: CASSQDWAVNEKLFF; DNA: TGCGCCAGCAGCCAAGATTGGGCAGTTAATGAAAAACTGTTTTTT
J: TRBJ1-2; V: TRBV29-1; D: TRBD1; size: -; CDR3: CRSPRDRVSPNYGYTF; DNA: TGCAGGTCTCCCCGGGACAGGGTCAGCCCTAACTATGGCTACACCTTC
J: TRBJ2-3; V: TRBV30; D: -; size: -; CDR3: CAWSPGSHLDTQYF; DNA: TGTGCCTGGAGTCCCGGGTCCCACCTGGATACGCAGTATTTT
J: TRBJ1-5; V: TRBV30; D: TRBD1; size: -; CDR3: CAWSRQGNQPQHF; DNA: TGTGCCTGGAGTAGACAGGGGAATCAGCCCCAGCATTTT
J: TRBJ1-6; V: TRBV7-6; D: TRBD1; size: -; CDR3: CASSLAPRGTVDDSPLHF; DNA: TGTGCCAGCAGCTTAGCACCCCGGGGGACAGTGGATGATTCACCCCTCCACTTT
J: TRBJ2-3; V: TRBV4-3; D: -; size: -; CDR3: CASSPRPDPDTQYF; DNA: TGCGCCAGCAGCCCAAGACCGGACCCAGATACGCAGTATTTT
J: TRBJ2-2; V: TRBV5-1; D: TRBD1; size: -; CDR3: CASSSRTGDTGELFF; DNA: TGCGCCAGCAGCTCTAGGACAGGGGACACCGGGGAGCTGTTTTTT
J: TRBJ2-7; V: TRBV29-1; D: TRBD1; size: -; CDR3: CSIGGQGHSEQYF; DNA: TGCAGCATTGGGGGACAGGGTCATAGCGAGCAGTACTTC
J: TRBJ1-2; V: TRBV30; D: TRBD1; size: -; CDR3: CAWSALTGGAGGYTF; DNA: TGTGCCTGGAGTGCCCTCACAGGGGGCGCTGGTGGCTACACCTTC
J: TRBJ1-2; V: TRBV30; D: -; size: few; CDR3: CAWKLKGLGGYTF; DNA: TGTGCCTGGAAGTTGAAGGGGCTAGGTGGCTACACCTTC
J: TRBJ1-1; V: TRBV30; D: -; size: -; CDR3: CAWRFPGAVNTEAFF; DNA: TGTGCCTGGAGATTTCCCGGGGCGGTGAACACTGAAGCTTTCTTT
J: TRBJ1-5; V: TRBV30; D: -; size: -; CDR3: CAWNRDSNQPQHF; DNA: TGTGCCTGGAATCGGGACAGCAATCAGCCCCAGCATTTT
J: TRBJ2-5; V: TRBV5-1; D: -; size: -; CDR3: CASSLGYQETQYF; DNA: TGCGCCAGCAGCCTGGGGTACCAAGAGACCCAGTACTTC
J: TRBJ1-1; V: TRBV15; D: -; size: -; CDR3: CATSGRENTEAFF; DNA: TGTGCCACCAGCGGACGAGAGAACACTGAAGCTTTCTTT
J: TRBJ2-4; V: TRBV4-1; D: -; size: -; CDR3: CASSQGGAWGQAKNIQYF; DNA: TGCGCCAGCAGCCAAGGGGGAGCGTGGGGGCAAGCCAAAAACATTCAGTACTTC
J: TRBJ2-5; V: TRBV7-9; D: TRBD2; size: -; CDR3: CASSGTMGETQYF; DNA: TGTGCCAGCAGCGGGACTATGGGGGAGACCCAGTACTTC
J: TRBJ2-5; V: TRBV7-2; D: TRBD2; size: -; CDR3: CASSLAGLAAQETQYF; DNA: TGTGCCAGCAGCTTAGCCGGACTAGCGGCACAAGAGACCCAGTACTTC
J: TRBJ2-7; V: TRBV2; D: TRBD1; size: -; CDR3: CASRLGETGIYEQYF; DNA: TGTGCCAGCAGACTGGGAGAGACAGGGATCTACGAGCAGTACTTC
J: TRBJ2-7; V: TRBV5-6; D: -; size: few; CDR3: CASSLWVTGRFYEQYF; DNA: TGTGCCAGCAGCTTGTGGGTGACAGGCCGATTCTACGAGCAGTACTTC
J: TRBJ2-5; V: TRBV7-2; D: TRBD2; size: -; CDR3: CASSPGTSEPQYF; DNA: TGTGCCAGCAGCCCCGGGACTAGCGAGCCCCAGTACTTC
J: TRBJ1-1; V: TRBV19; D: -; size: few; CDR3: CASAPGGGNPEAFF; DNA: TGTGCCAGCGCCCCCGGGGGTGGGAACCCTGAAGCTTTCTTT
J: TRBJ1-2; V: TRBV5-1; D: -; size: -; CDR3: CASSQGHVYGYTF; DNA: TGCGCCAGCAGCCAGGGACACGTCTATGGCTACACCTTC
J: TRBJ2-7; V: TRBV9; D: -; size: -; CDR3: CASSVGQAPTYEQYF; DNA: TGTGCCAGCAGCGTAGGACAGGCACCCACCTACGAGCAGTACTTC
J: TRBJ2-5; V: TRBV10-3; D: -; size: -; CDR3: CAISESIAAAQETQYF; DNA: TGTGCCATCAGTGAGTCGATAGCAGCGGCTCAAGAGACCCAGTACTTC
J: TRBJ1-5; V: TRBV19; D: -; size: -; CDR3: CASTSTGSNQPQHF; DNA: TGTGCCAGTACCTCTACAGGGAGCAATCAGCCCCAGCATTTT